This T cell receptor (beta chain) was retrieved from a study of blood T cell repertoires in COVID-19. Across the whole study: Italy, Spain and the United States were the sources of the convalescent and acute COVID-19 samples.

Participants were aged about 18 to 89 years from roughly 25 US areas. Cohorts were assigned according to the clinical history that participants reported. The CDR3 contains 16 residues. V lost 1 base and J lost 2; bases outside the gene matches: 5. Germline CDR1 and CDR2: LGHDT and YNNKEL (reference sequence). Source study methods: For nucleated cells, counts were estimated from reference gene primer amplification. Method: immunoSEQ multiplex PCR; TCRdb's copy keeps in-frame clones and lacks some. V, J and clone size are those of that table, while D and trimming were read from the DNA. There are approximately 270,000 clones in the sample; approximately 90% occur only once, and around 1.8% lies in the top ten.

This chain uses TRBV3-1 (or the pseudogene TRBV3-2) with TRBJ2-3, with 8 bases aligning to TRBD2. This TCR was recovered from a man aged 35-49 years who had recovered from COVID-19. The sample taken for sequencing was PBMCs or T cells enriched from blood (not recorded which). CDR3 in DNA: TGTGCCAGCAGCCAAGGGATTAGCGGGGCCACAGATACGCAGTATTTT. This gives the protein CASSQGISGATDTQYF.